This T cell receptor (beta chain) was identified in a study of blood T cell repertoires in COVID-19. This clone was observed a few times. The J segment lost 7 bases and the V segment lost 6 bases, leaving 7 bases of the junction unmatched. From germline, CDR1 is LNHDA and CDR2 SQIVND (reference sequence). The CDR3 is 14 residues long. Assay used: immunoSEQ multiplex PCR; TCRdb lists only in-frame clones, some missing. Found here are 55,000 to 75,000 clones, approximately 72% of them singletons; the top ten hold around 4.8%. The rearrangement links TRBV19 to TRBJ1-5; 9 bases align to TRBD1. Source material: peripheral blood. The receptor was isolated from a woman in her 70s with COVID-19, enrolled during active disease. CDR3 DNA sequence: TGTGCCAGTAGAACGGACAGGGGCTGGCAGCCCCAGCATTTT. This sequence encodes CASRTDRGWQPQHF.